One and the same sample provided the 26 T cell receptor beta chains below, sequenced in a study of long-term antiretroviral therapy in people with HIV. At the survey level, the v3.0 immunoSEQ assay was run. TCRdb's table, derived via immunoSEQ multiplex PCR, lists solely in-frame clones and lacks some. Of around 25,000 clones listed, about 80% are singletons. The starting material was unsorted PBMCs, obtained 1.1 years before starting antiretroviral therapy. All receptors come from a woman aged 35 to 49 with HIV.

The J gene is TRBJ2-1, the V gene TRBV6-5; D unclear. This CDR3 spans 14 amino acids. Deletions cut 2 bases from V and 0 bases from J, with 5 bases between. Germline values: CDR1 MNHEY, CDR2 SVGAGI. Here the CDR3 DNA reads TGTGCCAGCAGTTACAGGGACTCCTACAATGAGCAGTTCTTC. This gives the protein CASSYRDSYNEQFF.

V usage is TRBV5-8 and J usage is TRBJ1-2; tentative D call: TRBD1 (5 bases). There are 12 residues in the CDR3. The germline V and J ends were trimmed by 9 bases and 5 bases, with 14 bases remaining between them. CDR1 SGHTS and CDR2 YDEGEE come from the germline V gene. CDR3 coding DNA: TGTGCCACCCAGGGCCGATCGTATGGCTACACCTTC. Encoded protein: CATQGRSYGYTF.

The chain combines TRBV6-5 with TRBJ1-2, with 8 bases fitting TRBD1. The V gene end was trimmed by 6 bases and the J gene end by 6 bases; junction bases not matched to a gene: 9. The germline gives CDR1 MNHEY, CDR2 SVGAGI. The CDR3 loop spans 14 amino acids. This CDR3 reads CASSPDRVIHGYTF. CDR3 nucleotides: TGTGCCAGCAGCCCGGACAGGGTGATCCATGGCTACACCTTC.

The count of this clone is one. This chain links TRBV23-1 with TRBJ2-1; possibly TRBD2 for D (6 bases). TRBV23-1 is known as an ORF, though its function is uncertain. V lost 4 bases and J lost 0, with 10 bases in between. The CDR3 spans 15 residues. DNA of the CDR3: TGCGCCAGCAGTCGCGGGGCCCTCTCCTACAATGAGCAGTTCTTC. Translating gives CASSRGALSYNEQFF.

This clone has only one observation. This sequence joins TRBV19 and TRBJ1-2; perhaps TRBD1 as D (5 bases). V dropped 5 bases and J dropped 8 bases, with 18 bases sitting between them. Germline assignment: CDR1 LNHDA and CDR2 SQIVND (reference sequence). CDR3 size: 14 residues. CDR3 region: CASSGAVGVGGYTF. CDR3 DNA: TGTGCCAGTAGTGGGGCTGTTGGGGTTGGCGGCTACACCTTC.

This chain links TRBV5-4 with TRBJ2-5, with 13 bases aligning to TRBD2. With V trimmed by 4 bases and J by 5 bases, 8 bases remained unmatched. The CDR3 is 16 amino acids. Looked up from germline, CDR1 is SGHNT and CDR2 is YYREEE (reference sequence). CDR3 amino acids: CASSLGLAGVGETQYF. The CDR3 nucleotides read TGTGCCAGCAGCCTCGGACTAGCGGGAGTAGGGGAGACCCAGTACTTC.

V and J are TRBV10-1 and TRBJ2-5, with TRBD1 identical over 7 bases. Germline trimming cut 7 bases from V and 5 bases from J; bases unmatched to any gene: 7. This CDR3 comprises 13 residues. CDR1 is WNHNN, CDR2 SYGVQD, per germline (reference sequence). CDR3 DNA sequence: TGCGCCAGCACCGGGACAGTTGGTGAGACCCAGTACTTC. This translates into CASTGTVGETQYF.

The chain is built from TRBV2 and TRBJ1-2, with D tentatively TRBD1 (6 bases). CDR1 SNHLY and CDR2 FYNNEI come from the germline V gene. The CDR3 is 15 residues long. Trimming shortened V by 1 base and J by 3 bases, and 12 bases separated the two germline ends. The CDR3 protein is CASSEGQGRDYGYTF. CDR3 in DNA: TGTGCCAGCAGTGAAGGGCAGGGGAGAGACTATGGCTACACCTTC. The full variable domain, its missing parts supplied by reference TRBV2 and TRBJ1-2, is EPEVTQTPSHQVTQMGQEVILRCVPISNHLYFYWYRQILGQKVEFLVSFYNNEISEKSEIFDDQFSVERPDGSNFTLKIRSTKLEDSAMYFCASSEGQGRDYGYTFGSGTRLTVV.

In the case of this clone: Germline and junction disagree at one end, which may indicate a read error. V and J are TRBV14 and TRBJ1-2, with TRBD1 matching 7 bases. Germline CDR1 and CDR2: SGHDN and FVKESK. The CDR3 runs to 13 residues. The CDR3 sequence is CASRQGTVDGYTF. CDR3 DNA sequence: TGTGCCAGCAGACAAGGGACAGTGGATGGCTACACCTTC.

The chain has TRBV6-1 and TRBJ1-5; no clear D. The germline V gene has CDR1 MNHNS and CDR2 SASEGT. Trimming stripped 2 bases from V and 5 bases from J, with 10 bases between. The CDR3 runs to 14 residues. In DNA form, the CDR3 reads TGTGCCAGCAGTGAAAACAGTCCCCATCAGCCCCAGCATTTT. Protein product: CASSENSPHQPQHF.

This chain joins TRBV5-8 and TRBJ1-1; 10 nucleotides match TRBD1. After removal of 8 bases from V and 6 bases from J, the junction contained 10 bases not matched to a gene. The CDR3 runs to 14 residues. The V gene's germline CDR1 is SGHTS and CDR2 YDEGEE. This CDR3 reads CASSHRDRGPEAFF. In DNA, the CDR3 is TGTGCCAGTTCACACCGGGACAGGGGTCCTGAAGCTTTCTTT.

This clone was observed a handful of times. The J gene is TRBJ2-2, the V gene TRBV7-9, with 7 bases aligning to TRBD1. V was pared by 10 bases and J by 5 bases, with 7 bases of the junction left unmatched. Germline-derived CDR1 and CDR2 are SEHNR and FQNEAQ (reference sequence). The CDR3 has 13 residues. CDR3 residues: CATDRENTGELFF. CDR3 nucleotide sequence: TGTGCCACCGACAGGGAGAATACCGGGGAGCTGTTTTTT.

V and J are TRBV7-6 and TRBJ2-5; D may be TRBD2 (6 bases). With 3 bases removed from V and 4 bases from J, the gap between germline ends came to 9 bases. CDR3 length equals 13 residues. Looked up from germline, CDR1 is SGHVS and CDR2 is FNYEAQ. The CDR3: CASSLRGGETQYF. In DNA form, the CDR3 reads TGTGCCAGCAGCTTGCGGGGAGGAGAGACCCAGTACTTC.

This clone was observed a few times. The chain employs TRBV7-9 and TRBJ2-2, with D perhaps TRBD1 (5 bases). Germline V gives CDR1 SEHNR, CDR2 FQNEAQ (reference sequence). The CDR3 has 14 residues. The V end was cut by 4 bases, the J end by 3 bases, with 9 bases between. CDR3 amino acids: CASSSTGDTGELFF. The CDR3 nucleotides are TGTGCCAGCAGCTCAACAGGTGACACCGGGGAGCTGTTTTTT.

Only a few counts were recorded for this clone. J is TRBJ1-2 and V is TRBV27; D is perhaps TRBD1 (5 bases). V was cut by 5 bases and J by 6 bases, with 25 bases left in between. The CDR3 length is 17 residues. Germline V CDR1 and CDR2: MNHEY, SMNVEV (reference sequence). The chain's CDR3 is CASSIFPTGTARDGYTF. CDR3 DNA: TGTGCCAGCAGTATTTTCCCAACCGGGACGGCTCGCGATGGCTACACCTTC.

The chain carries TRBV12-5 and TRBJ2-7, with D tentatively TRBD2 (6 bases). The V gene lost 9 bases and the J gene lost 3 bases, with 18 bases spanning the gap. Germline V gives CDR1 LGHNT, CDR2 FRNRAP. This CDR3 spans 14 amino acids. CDR3 DNA sequence: TGTGCTAGCGGCATGGGGGGTAAAGGCTACGAGCAGTACTTC. This encodes CASGMGGKGYEQYF.

The chain combines TRBV14 with TRBJ1-1; maybe TRBD1 (5 bases). In germline, CDR1 is SGHDN, CDR2 FVKESK. This CDR3 region has 17 residues. Trimming left V 2 bases short and J 5 bases short, with 21 bases between. CDR3 in amino acids: CASSQQVSKGIGTEAFF. In DNA form, the CDR3 reads TGTGCCAGCAGCCAACAGGTTTCAAAGGGGATAGGTACTGAAGCTTTCTTT.

The DNA of the CDR3 is TGTGCCAGCAGCGTAGAGGACGGGAATAATTCACCCCTCCACTTT. It translates to CASSVEDGNNSPLHF. V and J are TRBV9 and TRBJ1-6; no reliable D call. The CDR3 totals 15 residues. In germline, CDR1 is SGDLS, CDR2 YYNGEE. The V and J ends lost 0 bases and 5 bases respectively, with 9 bases between them.

The chain carries TRBV20-1 and TRBJ2-7; weak D call: TRBD1 (5 bases). This CDR3 has 11 amino acids. The V end lost 2 bases, the J end lost 6 bases, and 8 bases lay between the germline ends. Looked up from germline, CDR1 is DFQATT and CDR2 is SNEGSKA (reference sequence). The chain's CDR3 is CSARKGSEQYF. For the CDR3, the DNA is TGCAGTGCTAGAAAGGGGTCCGAGCAGTACTTC.

The chain has TRBV4-3 and TRBJ2-2, with D possibly TRBD1 on 5 matching bases. The CDR3 consists of 14 residues. Per the germline V gene, CDR1 is LGHNA and CDR2 is YSLEER. V gave up 4 bases and J gave up 6 bases, with 12 bases separating them. The CDR3 DNA reads TGCGCCAGCAGCCTCAGACCAGGGTCCGGGGAGCTGTTTTTT. Translating gives CASSLRPGSGELFF.

This chain connects TRBV30 to TRBJ1-2; unclear D gene. Germline CDR1 reads GTSNPN; CDR2 reads SVGIG (reference sequence). The CDR3 sequence is 12 residues long. V was shortened by 0 bases and J by 8 bases, with 10 bases between the two germline ends. The CDR3 reads CAWSVGLYGYTF. CDR3 nucleotides: TGTGCCTGGAGTGTAGGGTTGTACGGCTACACCTTC.

This chain links TRBV5-1 with TRBJ2-3; TRBD2 matches at 8 bases. Germline V gene data show CDR1 as SGHRS and CDR2 as YFSETQ. This CDR3 contains 14 residues. J was trimmed by 5 bases and V by 4 bases; bases with no gene match: 6. Here the CDR3 reads CASSTGGQRDTQYF. CDR3 in DNA: TGCGCCAGCAGCACGGGGGGGCAACGAGATACGCAGTATTTT.

This chain connects TRBV11-3 to TRBJ1-1; TRBD1 might be the D (5 bases). CDR3 length: 16 residues. Germline V gene data show CDR1 as SGHNT and CDR2 as YENEEA. V was clipped by 4 bases and J by 6 bases, with 21 bases between them. CDR3 coding DNA: TGTGCCAGCAGCTCTCATAACCGGGCGAAAGGGGCTGAAGCTTTCTTT. This gives the protein CASSSHNRAKGAEAFF.

This clone appeared a few times. The V call is TRBV4-2, the J call TRBJ1-3; D is unresolved. Trimming pared 0 bases from V and 3 bases from J, leaving 3 bases between. This CDR3 region has 13 residues. Per the germline V gene, CDR1 is LGHNA and CDR2 is YNFKEQ. This CDR3 is CASSQEFGNTIYF. In DNA form, the CDR3 reads TGTGCCAGCAGCCAAGAGTTTGGAAACACCATATATTTT.

Regarding this clone: A read error may account for a junction end that differs from germline. The V and J genes are TRBV20-1 and TRBJ1-2; D unclear. The CDR3 has 10 amino acids. The germline V gene encodes CDR1 DFQATT and CDR2 SNEGSKA (reference sequence). The CDR3 DNA sequence: TGCAGTACTAGGGTCTATGGCTACACCTTC. As protein: CSTRVYGYTF.

The genes are TRBV7-9 and TRBJ1-2; D not certain. The V end was cut by 1 base, the J end by 5 bases, with 5 bases between. The germline CDR1 and CDR2 sequences are SEHNR and FQNEAQ (reference sequence). The CDR3 loop spans 12 amino acids. This CDR3 reads CASSLDTYGYTF. The CDR3 DNA reads as TGTGCCAGCAGCTTAGATACATATGGCTACACCTTC.